This paragraph covers one TCR beta chain sequence. Its target is not known. Sequencing used immunoSEQ multiplex PCR; TCRdb keeps in-frame clones, though not all of them. In the table there are some 1,900,000 clones, approximately 95% of which are singletons. This sample stems from a study of shared clonotypes between healthy human individuals. General study findings and limits: Naive subsets typically showed greater estimated richness than memory subsets. Clonotypes not shared had lower generation probabilities than those common to all four donors.

Trimming stripped 4 bases from V and 3 bases from J, with 8 bases between. Germline V lookup: CDR1 SGDLS, CDR2 YYNGEE. This CDR3 spans 13 amino acids. Naive CD8 cells comprised CD45RO-negative, CCR7-positively selected cells, excluding terminally differentiated effector memory CD45RA+ cells. Donors were healthy HIV-negative adults without recently reported acute infections or vaccinations. The origin of this receptor is a man aged 18 to 30 in good health. Sequenced input: naive CD8+ T cells sorted from blood. The chain uses TRBV9 and TRBJ2-1; D remains unclear. CDR3 DNA: TGTGCCAGCAGCAGACCTTACTACAATGAGCAGTTCTTC. Protein sequence: CASSRPYYNEQFF.